This is a list of T cell receptor beta chains from one sample in a study of T cells after yellow fever vaccination. TCRdb passed the 5' RACE reads through MiXCR, listing each CDR3 protein once. This table holds 230,000 or so distinct CDR3 sequences, roughly 4% found once. The sample consisted of PBMCs, taken 15 days after the yellow fever booster vaccination. These receptors originate from a man aged 18 to 29 who received the YFV17D yellow fever vaccine. Both conserved end residues are trimmed from each CDR3. Clone size is given for some rows only: seen once, a few or many times, or a class if the clone is expanded.

>few|TRBJ2-7|TRBV9
ASSVLGRKGDEQY
>many|TRBJ1-1|TRBV28
ASRGILAF
>many|TRBJ2-3|TRBV6-1
ASSRSDPLAQY
>many|TRBJ1-6|TRBV6-1
ASSEFTGAYDSPLH
>many|TRBJ1-4|TRBV4-1
ASSQIPTAATNEKLF
>many|TRBJ2-2|TRBV20-1
SARPPAGELF
>many|TRBJ2-1|TRBV27
ATGVISSRNEQF
>many|TRBJ1-1|TRBV5-4
ASSRAGGQGFDTEAF
>many|TRBJ2-7|TRBV5-1
ASSLEAGQGEQY
>many|TRBJ1-5|TRBV4-3
ASSQDAGLGNQPQH
>many|TRBJ1-4|TRBV4-3
ASSQDLGRGTNEKLF
>many|TRBJ2-5|TRBV28
ASSSSDGETQY
>many|TRBJ2-4|TRBV4-3
ASSQHYGSRTDFRKNIQY
>many|TRBJ2-1|TRBV27
ASRNGGPYNEQF
>many|TRBJ2-2|TRBV27
ASSFLAGHNTGTGELF
>many|TRBJ1-3|TRBV3-1
ASSLEPGNTIY
>many|TRBJ2-3|TRBV7-2
ASSLGGRADTQY
>many|TRBJ1-4|TRBV27
ATKTGTVFNEKLF
>few|TRBJ1-2|TRBV5-1
ASSLDGFYGYT
>NA|TRBJ2-7|TRBV5-5
ASSKDRVFSYEQY
>many|TRBJ2-7|TRBV21-1
ASSNLEDSSSYEQY
>many|TRBJ2-6|TRBV20-1
SAPARRGSGANVLT
>many|TRBJ2-5|TRBV9
ASSYVGDPETETQY
>many|TRBJ2-7|TRBV12-5
ASGGTAGEQY
>many|TRBJ2-1|TRBV12-3/TRBV12-4
ASSDQAGGIYNEQF
>many|TRBJ1-2|TRBV7-2
ASTLIGWQPYGYT
>many|TRBJ1-2|TRBV18
ASSDRGQGYT
>many|TRBJ2-1|TRBV18
ASSPRRPHVTSYNEQF
>few|TRBJ2-3|TRBV7-2
ASSFQGADTQY
>many|TRBJ1-2|TRBV15
ATSRVSGLSYGYT
>many|TRBJ2-4|TRBV6-6
ASSHGGNIQY
>many|TRBJ2-7|TRBV2
ASGQGDSYEQY